This T cell receptor (beta chain) is drawn from a study of regulatory T cells in long-lasting Graves disease. Study findings and constraints: Favored usage of TRBV28, TRBJ1-2 and TRBJ2-5 was recorded in persistent disease.

This sample's time point: newly diagnosed GD, antithyroid drugs for less than 3 months. Generation of the TCR library employed RNA extracted from PBMCs. HTBI primers from iRepertoire and Arm-PCR of CDR3 regions yielded the TCR beta libraries. TCRdb analysed the multiplex PCR reads with MiXCR anew, one entry per CDR3 protein. The table shows 350,000 to 450,000 distinct CDR3 sequences, with 15% occurring only once. This clonotype was counted many times. Its antigen is still unknown. The trim removed 6 bases at V and 0 bases at J, leaving 13 bases unmatched. This CDR3 is built from 16 residues. Germline V gene lookup returns CDR1 DFQATT and CDR2 SNEGSKA (reference sequence). These data are also associated with another study on T cells in Graves' hyperthyroidism and ophthalmopathy. That work states: Patients aged 18 to 65 had newly diagnosed hyperthyroidism that had lasted under 2 months.

The sequenced sample was peripheral blood mononuclear cells (PBMCs), obtained at new diagnosis, from a patient treated with antithyroid drugs. This sequence was found in a woman in her thirties or forties with Graves disease. The chain combines TRBV20-1 with TRBJ1-1; 7 bases are shared with TRBD1. The CDR3 nucleotides read TGCAGTGCACCGACAGGGAGGGGCCGGATGAACACTGAAGCTTTCTTT. It encodes CSAPTGRGRMNTEAFF.